This TCR beta chain was profiled in a study of neoadjuvant anti-PD-1 for oral cavity cancer. In the study overall: Nivolumab at 3 mg/kg was mostly given biweekly, three to four doses, pre-surgery. Around day 43, patients without progression received a fourth nivolumab dose before surgery.

There are 14 residues in the CDR3. The germline V gene has CDR1 LGHNA and CDR2 YNFKEQ. The V gene end was trimmed by 0 bases and the J gene end by 10 bases; junction bases not matched to a gene: 3. TCRdb keeps only in-frame clones here, not all; method: immunoSEQ multiplex PCR. The repertoire holds around 9,800 clones, with roughly half as singletons. Study-wide results and limits: Greater tumor shrinkage accompanied bigger post-treatment sizes of preexisting clones.

On this clone itself: The antigen remains undetermined.

The chain links TRBV4-2 to TRBJ1-1, with 12 bases that match TRBD1. The sequence came from a person aged 35 to 85 with oral cavity squamous cell carcinoma. The material was tumor tissue, obtained before nivolumab (anti-PD-1) treatment. The chain's CDR3 is CASSQEGQGAGAFF. The CDR3 DNA sequence: TGTGCCAGCAGCCAAGAGGGACAGGGGGCTGGAGCTTTCTTT.